The 12 T cell receptor beta chains below come from one sample, sequenced in a study of blood T cell repertoires in COVID-19. Sequenced by immunoSEQ multiplex PCR; TCRdb stores in-frame clones only, minus some. Of about 46,000 clones in the sample, roughly 85% were seen once. Material for sequencing was peripheral blood. The receptors were sampled from a human donor in a cohort sampled during active COVID-19. The donor label of this sample is uncertain.

This rearrangement joins TRBV5-1 to TRBJ1-2; maybe TRBD1 (6 bases). The V and J ends lost 4 bases and 4 bases respectively, with 14 bases between them. Germline V lookup: CDR1 SGHRS, CDR2 YFSETQ. The length of the CDR3 is 14 residues. CDR3 loop: CASSPGTSGYGYTF. CDR3 DNA: TGCGCCAGCAGCCCCGGGACAAGTGGCTATGGCTACACCTTC.

This chain connects TRBV9 to TRBJ1-2; D not resolved. Germline CDR1 SGDLS, CDR2 YYNGEE. The length of the CDR3 is 14 residues. The V and J ends lost 2 bases and 0 bases respectively, with 8 bases between them. CDR3 amino acids: CASSVGGANYGYTF. In DNA, the CDR3 is TGTGCCAGCAGCGTCGGCGGAGCTAACTATGGCTACACCTTC.

The chain carries TRBV24-1 and TRBJ2-1; D unclear. Germline V gene sequence: CDR1 KGHDR, CDR2 SFDVKD. This CDR3 has 13 amino acids. Trimming left V 3 bases short and J 7 bases short, with 9 bases between. For the CDR3, the DNA is TGTGCCACCAGTGATGCTCCTCAGAATGAGCAGTTCTTC. It codes for CATSDAPQNEQFF.

In DNA, the CDR3 is TGCAGCGCTGAGACAGGGGGCTTCGAGCAGTACTTC. Translation gives CSAETGGFEQYF. The chain recombines TRBV29-1 with TRBJ2-7; the match to TRBD1 covers 10 bases. The CDR3 is made up of 12 amino acids. Looked up from germline, CDR1 is SQVTM and CDR2 is ANQGSEA. Trimming cost V 7 bases and J 6 bases; bases outside gene matches: 6.

The V call is TRBV5-5, the J call TRBJ1-2, with TRBD1 as a possible D gene (5 bases). CDR1 and CDR2 from the germline V gene are SGHKS and YYEKEE (reference sequence). With 0 bases removed from V and 7 bases from J, the gap between germline ends came to 16 bases. The CDR3 totals 15 residues. As DNA, the CDR3 is TGTGCCAGCAGCTTGGAAGGGCCAGGGTATAGTGGCTACACCTTC. This sequence encodes CASSLEGPGYSGYTF.

Here the CDR3 reads CAIGSPSETQYF. The CDR3 region has the DNA TGTGCCATCGGTAGCCCGTCCGAGACCCAGTACTTC. The gene calls are TRBV10-3 and TRBJ2-5; D unresolved. Trimming cost V 8 bases and J 5 bases, with 12 bases left between them. CDR3 length: 12 amino acids. Germline assignment: CDR1 ENHRY and CDR2 SYGVKD.

In this sample, this clone turned up once. The same CDR3 is also encoded by other DNA sequences in this sample. CDR3 nucleotides: TGTGCCAGCAGCCCACGGGATCGGCCCACAGATACGCAGTATTTT. Translating gives CASSPRDRPTDTQYF. The chain carries TRBV7-9 and TRBJ2-3; TRBD2 is a possible D gene (5 bases). The V gene's germline CDR1 is SEHNR and CDR2 FQNEAQ (reference sequence). This CDR3 spans 15 amino acids. The V and J ends lost 5 bases and 2 bases respectively, with 14 bases between them.

The V gene is TRBV9, the J gene TRBJ1-3, with 7 positions matching TRBD1. The CDR3 is 15 amino acids. The junction had 10 bases not matched to a gene; V was cut back by 10 bases and J by 0 bases. Germline V gene data show CDR1 as SGDLS and CDR2 as YYNGEE. In nucleotides, the CDR3 is TGTGCCTGCTTCCGAGGGACAGCCTCTGGAAACACCATATATTTT. Translating gives CACFRGTASGNTIYF.

J is TRBJ1-1 and V is TRBV5-4; D not resolved. V was clipped by 0 bases and J by 5 bases, with 14 bases between them. The CDR3 consists of 15 residues. CDR1 and CDR2 from the germline V gene are SGHNT and YYREEE (reference sequence). The CDR3, as DNA: TGTGCCAGCAGCTTGGTCGAAAACAGACATACTGAAGCTTTCTTT. Its protein product is CASSLVENRHTEAFF.

This clone was seen once. This sequence joins TRBV15 and TRBJ1-2, with D possibly TRBD1 on 6 matching bases. This CDR3 contains 16 residues. CDR1 is LNHNV, CDR2 YYDKDF, per germline (reference sequence). The V end lost 2 bases, the J end lost 4 bases, and 17 bases lay between the germline ends. CDR3 loop: CATSRSSGGRFYGYTF. The DNA for the CDR3 is TGTGCCACCAGCAGATCTTCTGGGGGCCGATTCTATGGCTACACCTTC.

This chain joins TRBV24-1 and TRBJ1-4; 9 bases are a match to TRBD1. The CDR3 totals 15 residues. Germline CDR1 is KGHDR and CDR2 is SFDVKD. Trimming at V came to 2 bases and at J to 7 bases, leaving 4 bases not matched to a gene. The CDR3 sequence: CATSDSGTGREKLFF. CDR3 nucleotide sequence: TGTGCCACCAGTGATTCCGGGACAGGGCGTGAAAAACTGTTTTTT.

The chain combines TRBV6-1 with TRBJ2-7; D is perhaps TRBD1 (5 bases). Germline V gene data show CDR1 as MNHNS and CDR2 as SASEGT. Trimming pared 1 base from V and 2 bases from J, leaving 12 bases between. CDR3 length equals 15 residues. This CDR3 is CASSEVQGRTYEQYF. The CDR3 bases are TGTGCCAGCAGTGAAGTTCAGGGCCGGACCTACGAGCAGTACTTC.